This paragraph reports one T cell receptor (beta chain). Its recognized antigen is unknown. The record has no base qualities; no much larger clone is one base away. Receptor amplification or capture employed the immunoSEQ multiplex PCR assay. For the multiplex PCR, a mixture combining 60 forward primers for TCR Vbeta segments and 13 reverse primers for TCR Jbeta segments was used. The CDR3 region of rearranged TCR beta genes was amplified from genomic DNA with a multiplex PCR assay. The Illumina HiSeq System was used to sequence the amplified TCR beta libraries as 87-base-pair reads. The study's processing was this. In a later analysis, roughly 80 million unique TCR beta chains were counted across the approximately 670 repertoires, and roughly 11 million of these chains were shared by at least two donors. Raw reads were error-corrected and collapsed into unique sequences with a nearest-neighbor algorithm that merged closely related sequences to remove PCR and sequencing errors. Alignment of CDR3 sequences to IMGT reference sequences was used to assign V, D and J gene segments. For a sequence to be retained, a match of at least six nucleotides was required to both a V gene segment and a J gene segment. Rearrangements were called productive when the CDR3 lacked stop codons and stayed in frame with V and J; all others were non-productive. CDR3 was defined according to IMGT convention as the region running from the second conserved V-encoded cysteine to the conserved J-encoded phenylalanine. Sequences without an unambiguous match to a single V gene segment were excluded from the earlier analysis of 450 to 650 of the donors. In an earlier analysis of 587 of the donors, V segments were called functional above 56.7% productive rearrangements and were called segregating when the between-donor standard deviation exceeded 5%. A statistical classification framework was developed to diagnose cytomegalovirus status using the catalog of TCR beta chain sequences. In a later analysis, TCR nucleotide sequences were compared against IMGT/GENE-DB human TR gene sequences so that V and J genes could be assigned. In a later analysis, CDR3 sequences and most-parsimonious VDJ recombination scenarios were assigned using the TCRdist pipeline. A later analysis defined each TCR beta chain by its CDR3 amino acid sequence plus V-gene family, and excluded reads lacking a unique V-gene family. A later analysis removed several hundred highly shared, low-generation-probability nucleotide sequences to deal with suspected cross-contamination and a sequencing artifact. For each public chain, a later analysis derived a clonal expansion index from normalized ranks of inferred template counts within each repertoire. In a later analysis, generation probabilities were computed with a VDJ recombination model fitted to out-of-frame rearrangements, and the resulting probabilities were checked against IGoR. A later analysis scored TCR-TCR, TCR-HLA and TCR-CMV co-occurrence with hypergeometric tests, applying a repertoire-size bias correction to TCR pairs. False discovery rates were estimated in a later analysis by permuting HLA or CMV assignments 20 times. In a later analysis, co-occurring TCRs were grouped using DBSCAN, and TCRdist sequence similarity was added for clustering within HLA-allele-positive subsets. Co-occurrence clustering excluded repertoires with fewer than 30,000 or more than 120,000 public chains, plus five with anomalous nucleotide sharing. This immuneACCESS table, as held by TCRdb, lists in-frame sequences with V and J called but not all clones. Of the missing ones, under half trace to an unresolved V gene in checked studies; the others have no known cause. V, J and clone size reflect that table, while D and trimming were determined from the DNA. For this sample there are under 200,000 clones; around 82% appear just once. The leading ten clones occupy approximately 2.5% of the sample.

From cysteine to phenylalanine, the CDR3 is 13 amino acids long. Just the 39-base CDR3 DNA is kept, in frame starting at base 1. Cut back by 5 bases and 5 bases, the V and J ends lie 11 bases apart. CDR1 and CDR2, looked up from the germline V gene (reference sequence), are MNHEY and SMNVEV. These data belong to a study of cytomegalovirus exposure and HLA in healthy donors (dated by TCRdb to 2015 to 2018). For the wider study: An earlier analysis of approximately 640 of the donors reported roughly 300 Gb of sequence data and 100 million to 140 million unique TCR beta sequences from 190 million or so T cells. The T cell repertoires of about 700 subjects were profiled by immunosequencing and related to cytomegalovirus serostatus. A later analysis re-examined previously published TCR beta repertoires from about 670 donors and added high-resolution HLA genotyping to investigate patterns of TCR occurrence. Typing coverage varied by locus: roughly 620-640 donors for A, B, C, DRB1 and DQB1; more than 500 for DQA1; approximately 610 for DPA1; around 450 for DPB1. Rather than drawing on any new phenotypic data, the later analysis identified candidate immune exposures from TCR beta sequences and the way those sequences occurred across donors. Among a few hundred genotyped donors of the cohort, an average of 235,054 unique TCR beta nucleotide sequences were sequenced per donor, around 18% of them non-productive. To decide whether each TCR beta V gene segment behaved as functional or pseudogenic, an earlier analysis of some 540 of the donors relied on high-throughput TCR beta sequencing. An early release covering just under 650 HLA-typed donors comprised about 300 gigabases of sequencing data and about 90 million unique TCR sequences. Four to six DR-DQ haplotypes were handled as single units for association and clustering, since linkage in the cohort was strong. All discovery cohort repertoires had been generated using a single sequencing platform. A later genetic analysis took genome-wide SNP genotypes for about 55% of the roughly 670 donors and used that subset as a discovery cohort. To predict cytomegalovirus infection status, the study brought together high-throughput TCR immunosequencing, statistical association of individual TCRs with disease status, and machine learning. Among the roughly 400 genotyped donors, approximately 81% belonged to the genetic ancestry cluster associated with self-reported Caucasian donors. The study aimed to test whether signatures of past pathogen exposure could be identified by cataloging public T cell receptors. Besides the first cohort of some 670 subjects, a separate validation cohort made up of 90 to 150 different subjects was used. Both class I and class II loci were covered by HLA typing, at four-digit resolution. Donor age, sex, ethnicity and CMV serostatus were compiled alongside the repertoire data. What the work shows at the level of the full study, not this receptor alone: The 87-base-pair reads could not distinguish some IMGT-functional V segments, including TRBV6-2 and TRBV6-3, so those segments were excluded. In a later analysis, TCR association rates were found to vary across HLA loci, with the most associated TCRs seen for DRB1 alleles and the fewest for HLA-C alleles. Presence/absence analyses assumed roughly uniform sequencing depth across donors, an assumption that may not hold. Because some donors lacked HLA typing at each locus, the association tests relied only on the typed subset. A later genetic analysis associated a missense DCLRE1C variant with V-gene and J-gene trimming of TCR beta chains, and an independent cohort replicated the association. Across donors, most TCR sequences were observed very rarely, whereas some public TCRs were present in many individuals. Most CMV-associated TCR beta chains appeared to be HLA-restricted in a later analysis, and the HLA associations seemed to be driven largely by CMV exposure. Compared with the approximately 670-donor mean, donors in an Asian-associated ancestry cluster had fewer N-insertions in productive TCRs, according to a later genetic analysis. The sequencing pipeline was judged likely to have produced a cluster of highly shared sequence variants as a technical artifact. The authors suggested that the approach could potentially be extended to other disease states and immunological phenotypes. A total of some 180 TCR beta chains were listed by the study as associated with cytomegalovirus. In this cohort, only TCR beta chains were sequenced, and detectable features were limited by the absence of alpha or paired-chain data. In an earlier analysis of 587 of the donors, most TCR beta V segments appeared in productive rearrangements about 87% or about 30% of the time, broadly matching IMGT annotations. In vitro tests confirmed that three of the cytomegalovirus-associated TCR beta chains recognize cytomegalovirus antigens. In a later analysis, some 18,000 TCR beta sequences were associated with specific HLA alleles at a false discovery rate of 0.05. A further reported finding was that TCR beta sequences accurately predicted the HLA-A and HLA-B alleles for most subjects in the first cohort. Immune exposure information for the cohort was limited to CMV serostatus. Strong co-occurrence of HLA alleles, especially DR and DQ, made assigning TCR associations to individual alleles difficult. Linkage disequilibrium might explain the correlated functional status among segregating V segments, but an unknown experimental factor could not be ruled out. The earlier analysis of some 560 of the donors excluded over 15 rarely observed V segments, including chromosome 9 orphons, because counts were too low. In a later analysis, HLA-associated TCR beta chains were found to be more clonally expanded and to have lower generation probabilities than equally common non-associated chains. Cytomegalovirus status was reported to be diagnosed by the classifier with high specificity and sensitivity in both the original and validation cohorts. Several of the top co-occurrence clusters appeared to be linked to parvovirus B19, influenza, CMV and Epstein-Barr virus, according to a later analysis.

The cohort consisted of approximately 690 healthy bone marrow donors. At the time of sampling, every cohort member was nominally healthy, though immune exposures that went unrecorded were likely present. The donor was CMV seronegative and was included in the group of several hundred seronegative cohort members. A peripheral blood sample was provided by each donor, and peripheral blood mononuclear cells were used for TCR beta sequencing. The Qiagen DNeasy Blood Extraction Kit was used to extract genomic DNA from the blood cell samples. In this chain, TRBV27 is recombined with TRBJ2-3, with the D gene not confidently named. This TCR was sampled from a man in his fifties or sixties in good health and CMV-seronegative. Input material: PBMCs. CDR3 loop: CASSGRIEDTQYF. The DNA sequence is TGTGCCAGCAGTGGTCGCATAGAAGATACGCAGTATTTT.